A single count supports the clone carrying this T cell receptor (beta chain). Time point indicated: blood 4 weeks post-SBRT, at nephrectomy. Treatment described: 15 Gy SBRT to primary tumor, nephrectomy 4 weeks later. The data were taken from a study of radiation and T cells in renal cell carcinoma. Here immunoSEQ multiplex PCR was the method, and the copy in TCRdb shows in-frame clones only, minus some. The data show over 25,000 clones, 81% seen once. This receptor was identified in a man between 60 and 75 years old with renal cell carcinoma. This material consisted of blood, taken from a patient whose treatment included radiotherapy and nephrectomy.

CDR3 DNA: TGTGCCAGCAGCCCCGGGACAGCGACCTACGAGCAGTACTTC. This sequence encodes CASSPGTATYEQYF. The chain links TRBV7-9 to TRBJ2-7, with TRBD1 matching over 7 bases. The V gene's germline CDR1 is SEHNR and CDR2 FQNEAQ (reference sequence). The CDR3 contains 14 residues. The V segment lost 5 bases and the J segment 2 bases; nucleotides outside the gene matches: 6.